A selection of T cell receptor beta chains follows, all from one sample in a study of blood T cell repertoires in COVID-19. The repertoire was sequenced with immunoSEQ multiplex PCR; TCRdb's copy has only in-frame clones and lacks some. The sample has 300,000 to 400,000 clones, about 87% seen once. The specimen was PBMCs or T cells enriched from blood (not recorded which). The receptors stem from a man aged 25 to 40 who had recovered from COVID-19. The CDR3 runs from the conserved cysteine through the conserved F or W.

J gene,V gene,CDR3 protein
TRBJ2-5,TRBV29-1,CSVGTGVRETQYF
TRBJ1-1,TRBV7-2,CASSSRGGGNTEAFF
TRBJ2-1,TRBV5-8,CASSWGQGTYNEQFF
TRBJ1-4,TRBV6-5,CASSYDRREKLFF
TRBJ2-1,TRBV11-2,CASSFLYNEQFF
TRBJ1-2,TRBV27,CASSPTGRYGYTF
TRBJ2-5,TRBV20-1,CSASPLTSAELQETQYF
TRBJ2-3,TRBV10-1,CASSDFGAADTQYF
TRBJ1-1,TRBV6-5,CASGLMNTEAFF
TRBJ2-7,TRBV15,CATSRADRAYEQYF
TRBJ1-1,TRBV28,CASSPQGRYTEAFF
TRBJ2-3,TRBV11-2,CASSLRDARATDTQYF
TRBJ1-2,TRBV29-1,CSVELTGGGYTF
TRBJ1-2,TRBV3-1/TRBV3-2,CASSQDGTVSNYGYTF
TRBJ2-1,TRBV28,CASSLRTSGGHSYNEQFF
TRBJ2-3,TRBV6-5,CASSYGTLGGTDTQYF
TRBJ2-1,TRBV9,CACGQGAWNEQFF